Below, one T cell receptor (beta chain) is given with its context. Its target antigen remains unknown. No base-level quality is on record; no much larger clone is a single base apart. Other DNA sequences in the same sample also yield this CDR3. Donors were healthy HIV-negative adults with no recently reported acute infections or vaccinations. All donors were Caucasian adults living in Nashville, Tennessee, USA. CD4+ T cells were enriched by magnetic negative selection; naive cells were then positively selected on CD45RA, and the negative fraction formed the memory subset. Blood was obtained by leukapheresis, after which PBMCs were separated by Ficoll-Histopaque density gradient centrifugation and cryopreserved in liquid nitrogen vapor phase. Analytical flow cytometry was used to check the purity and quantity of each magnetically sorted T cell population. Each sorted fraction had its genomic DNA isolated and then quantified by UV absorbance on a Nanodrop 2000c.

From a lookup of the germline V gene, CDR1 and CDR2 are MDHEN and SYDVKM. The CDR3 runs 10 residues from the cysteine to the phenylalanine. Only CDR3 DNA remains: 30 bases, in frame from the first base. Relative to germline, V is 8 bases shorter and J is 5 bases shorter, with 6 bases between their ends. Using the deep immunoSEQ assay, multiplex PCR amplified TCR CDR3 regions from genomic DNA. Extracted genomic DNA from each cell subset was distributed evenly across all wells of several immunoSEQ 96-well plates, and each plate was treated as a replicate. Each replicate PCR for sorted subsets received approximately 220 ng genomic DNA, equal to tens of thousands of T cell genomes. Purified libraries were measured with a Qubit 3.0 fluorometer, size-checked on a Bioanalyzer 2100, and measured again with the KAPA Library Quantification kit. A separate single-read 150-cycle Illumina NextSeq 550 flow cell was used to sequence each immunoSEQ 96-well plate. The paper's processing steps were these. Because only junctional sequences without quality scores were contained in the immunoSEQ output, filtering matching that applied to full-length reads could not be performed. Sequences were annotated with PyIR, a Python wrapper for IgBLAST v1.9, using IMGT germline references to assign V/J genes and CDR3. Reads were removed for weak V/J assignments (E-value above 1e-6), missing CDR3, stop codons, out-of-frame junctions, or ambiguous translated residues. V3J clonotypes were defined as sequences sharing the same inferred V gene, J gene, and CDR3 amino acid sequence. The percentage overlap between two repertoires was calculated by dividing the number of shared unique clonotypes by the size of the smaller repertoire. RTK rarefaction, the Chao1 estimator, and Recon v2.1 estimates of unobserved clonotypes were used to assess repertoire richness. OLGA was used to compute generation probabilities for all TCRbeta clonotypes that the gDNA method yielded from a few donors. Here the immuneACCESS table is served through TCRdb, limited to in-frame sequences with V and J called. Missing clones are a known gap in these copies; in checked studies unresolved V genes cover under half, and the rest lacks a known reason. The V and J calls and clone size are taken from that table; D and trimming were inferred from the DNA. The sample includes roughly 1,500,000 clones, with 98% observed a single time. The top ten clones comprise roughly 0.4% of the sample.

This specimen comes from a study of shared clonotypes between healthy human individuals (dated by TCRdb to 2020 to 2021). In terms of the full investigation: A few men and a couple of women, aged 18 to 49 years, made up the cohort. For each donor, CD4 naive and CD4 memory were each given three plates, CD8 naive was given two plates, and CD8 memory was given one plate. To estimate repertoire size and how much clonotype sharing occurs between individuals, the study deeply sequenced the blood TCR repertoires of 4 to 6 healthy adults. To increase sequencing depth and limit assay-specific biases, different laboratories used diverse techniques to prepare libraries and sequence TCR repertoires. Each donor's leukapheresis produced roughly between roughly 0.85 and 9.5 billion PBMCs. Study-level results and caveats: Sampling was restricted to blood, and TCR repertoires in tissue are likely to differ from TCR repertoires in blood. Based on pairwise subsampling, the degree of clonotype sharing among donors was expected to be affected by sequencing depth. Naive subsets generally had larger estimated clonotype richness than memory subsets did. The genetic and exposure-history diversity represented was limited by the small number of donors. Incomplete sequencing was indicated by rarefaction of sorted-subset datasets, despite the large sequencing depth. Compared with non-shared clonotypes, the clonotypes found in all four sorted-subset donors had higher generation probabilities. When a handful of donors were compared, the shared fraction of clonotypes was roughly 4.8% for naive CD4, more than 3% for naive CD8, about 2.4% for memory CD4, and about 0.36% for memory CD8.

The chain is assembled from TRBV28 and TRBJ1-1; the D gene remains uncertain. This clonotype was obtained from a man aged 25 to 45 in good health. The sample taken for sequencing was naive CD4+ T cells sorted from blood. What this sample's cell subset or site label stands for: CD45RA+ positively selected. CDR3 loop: CASGVTEAFF. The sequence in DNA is TGTGCCAGCGGGGTTACTGAAGCTTTCTTT.